The 5 T cell receptor beta chains given below trace back to one sample, sequenced in a study of response to subunit inactivated influenza vaccine. Each CDR3 protein is one row after TCRdb ran MiXCR on the RT-PCR reads. The profile shows around 490,000 distinct CDR3 sequences, 7.6% of them singletons. The source was PBMCs from blood, collected less than 30 months after vaccination. These receptors originate from a man aged 45 to 75 who received an inactivated influenza vaccine.

As regards this clonotype: No conserved phenylalanine or tryptophan ends this CDR3, so it is likely a read error. The V call is TRBV11-3, the J call TRBJ2-3; D gene ambiguous. Germline-derived CDR1 and CDR2 are SGHNT and YENEEA. The CDR3 sequence is 13 residues long. Trimming shortened V by 2 bases and J by 9 bases, and 12 bases separated the two germline ends. CDR3 sequence reads: CASSLSAESTQYL. The CDR3 nucleotides are TGTGCCAGCAGCTTATCTGCGGAGTCGACGCAGTATCTT.

There are many counts of this clonotype. CDR3 nucleotide sequence: TGCGCCAGCAGCCGGAACCAGGAGCTTCGCTCTGGAAACACCATATATTTT. It yields the protein CASSRNQELRSGNTIYF. The chain links TRBV4-1 to TRBJ1-3; no clear D. The CDR3 covers 17 residues. The germline gives CDR1 MGHRA, CDR2 YSYEKL. V lost 4 bases and J 0 bases, leaving 16 bases between the germline ends.

This clonotype has a handful of counts. The chain is built from TRBV2 and TRBJ2-1; 9 bases align to TRBD1. Germline V gene lookup returns CDR1 SNHLY and CDR2 FYNNEI. The CDR3 runs 15 residues. The ends lost 4 bases at V and 3 bases at J; junction bases unmatched: 4. The CDR3 loop reads CASSVDRGYYNEQFF. The CDR3, as DNA: TGTGCCAGCAGTGTGGACAGGGGTTACTACAATGAGCAGTTCTTC.

The gene calls are TRBV4-1 and TRBJ1-1; D possibly corresponds to TRBD1 (5 bases). Germline V gene sequence: CDR1 MGHRA, CDR2 YSYEKL. Trimming left V 5 bases short and J 2 bases short, with 12 bases between. The CDR3 spans 14 residues. The CDR3 protein is CASSKGAGNTEAFF. Written as DNA, the CDR3 is TGCGCCAGCAGCAAAGGGGCCGGAAACACTGAAGCTTTCTTT.

In its sample, this clonotype was seen many times. The J gene is TRBJ2-1, the V gene TRBV6-5; D remains unclear. Germline lookup yields CDR1 MNHEY and CDR2 SVGAGI. The CDR3 totals 17 residues. V was trimmed by 1 base and J by 7 bases, leaving 20 bases between them. This CDR3 reads CASSYFAVSGWLNEQFF. DNA of the CDR3: TGTGCCAGCAGTTACTTTGCGGTTAGTGGGTGGCTTAATGAGCAGTTCTTC.